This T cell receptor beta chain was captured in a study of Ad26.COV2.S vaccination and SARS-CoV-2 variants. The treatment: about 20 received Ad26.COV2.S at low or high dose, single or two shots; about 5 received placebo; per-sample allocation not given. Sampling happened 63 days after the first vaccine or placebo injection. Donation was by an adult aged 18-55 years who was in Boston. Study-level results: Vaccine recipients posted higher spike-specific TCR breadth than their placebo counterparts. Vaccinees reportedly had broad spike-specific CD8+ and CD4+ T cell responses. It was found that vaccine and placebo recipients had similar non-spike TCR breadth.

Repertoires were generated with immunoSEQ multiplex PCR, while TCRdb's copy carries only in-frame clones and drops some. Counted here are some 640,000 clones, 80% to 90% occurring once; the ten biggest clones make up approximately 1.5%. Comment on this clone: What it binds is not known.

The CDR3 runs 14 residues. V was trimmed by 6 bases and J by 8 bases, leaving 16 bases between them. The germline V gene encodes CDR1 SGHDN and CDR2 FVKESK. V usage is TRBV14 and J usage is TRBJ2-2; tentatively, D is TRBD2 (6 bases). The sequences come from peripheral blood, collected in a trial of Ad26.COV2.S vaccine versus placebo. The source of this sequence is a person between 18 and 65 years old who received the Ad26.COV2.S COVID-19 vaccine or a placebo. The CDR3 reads CASRPLASGGELFF. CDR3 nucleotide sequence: TGTGCCAGCAGACCTCTAGCGTCAGGGGGGGAGCTGTTTTTT.